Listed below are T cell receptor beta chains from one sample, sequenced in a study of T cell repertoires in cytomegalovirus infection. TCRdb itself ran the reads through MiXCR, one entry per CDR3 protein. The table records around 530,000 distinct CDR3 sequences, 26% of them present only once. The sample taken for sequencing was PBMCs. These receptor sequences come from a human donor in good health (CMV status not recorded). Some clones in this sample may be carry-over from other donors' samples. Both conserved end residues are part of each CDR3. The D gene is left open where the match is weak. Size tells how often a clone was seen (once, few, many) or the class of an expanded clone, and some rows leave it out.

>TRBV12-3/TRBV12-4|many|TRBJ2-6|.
TGTGCCAGCACCGTAACACTACCCTCTGGGGCCAACGTCCTGACTTTC
CASTVTLPSGANVLTF
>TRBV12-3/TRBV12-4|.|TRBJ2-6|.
TGTGCCAGCAGACATGGGGCCAACGTCCTGACTTTC
CASRHGANVLTF
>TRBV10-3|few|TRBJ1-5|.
TGTGCCATCAGTGAGCGGGGGGGCACTCAGCCCCAGCATTTT
CAISERGGTQPQHF
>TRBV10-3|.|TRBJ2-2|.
TGTGCCACCACATGGGGGCTAGGCACCGGGGAGCTGTTTTTT
CATTWGLGTGELFF
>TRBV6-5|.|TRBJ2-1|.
TGTGCCAGCAGTCGGGACAGGGCGGGAGGGCCGGGGGAGCAGTTCTTC
CASSRDRAGGPGEQFF
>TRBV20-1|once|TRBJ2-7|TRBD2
TGCAGTGCCCCGACTAGCGGGATATCCTACGAGCAGTACTTC
CSAPTSGISYEQYF
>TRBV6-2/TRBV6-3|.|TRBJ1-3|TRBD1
TGTGCCAGCAGTCGCCGGGACAGAGGAAACACCATATATTTT
CASSRRDRGNTIYF
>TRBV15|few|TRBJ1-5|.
TGTGCCACCAGCGGTGCGACGTATGGCCAGCCCCAGCATTTT
CATSGATYGQPQHF
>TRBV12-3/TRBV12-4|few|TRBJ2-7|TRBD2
TGTGCCAGCAGTCTGGTCGGAGCGGGAGCCGAGCAGTACTTC
CASSLVGAGAEQYF
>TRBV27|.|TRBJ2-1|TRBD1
TGTGCCAGCAGTCAATCCGGGACAGGGATCTACAATGAGCAGTTCTTC
CASSQSGTGIYNEQFF
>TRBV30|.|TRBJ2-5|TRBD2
TGTGCCTGGAGTGGGTTCGTAGCGGGAAGGCGAGAGACCCAGTACTTC
CAWSGFVAGRRETQYF
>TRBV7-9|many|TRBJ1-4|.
TGTGCCAGCAGCCGATACCCCGGGGCTCGGGAAAAACTGTTTTTT
CASSRYPGAREKLFF
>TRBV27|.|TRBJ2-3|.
TGTGCCAGCAGCCTACAACGAATCGGGAACACAGATACGCAGTATTTT
CASSLQRIGNTDTQYF
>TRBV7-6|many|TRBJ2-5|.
TGTGCCAGCAGCTTAGGCGGGGCCGGCGTGGAGACCCAGTACTTC
CASSLGGAGVETQYF